Following are 8 T cell receptor beta chains from one sample sequenced in a study of CXCR3-negative and CXCR3-positive naive CD8 T cells (dated 2019 in TCRdb). Broader findings and caveats from the paper: Compared with CXCR3-negative naive cells, CXCR3-positive naive cells had TRB CDR3s with higher hydrophobicity (lower Kidera factor 4), lower energy, and higher strength and volume indices.

The sequencer was a NextSeq 550. The Human TCR Profiling Kit (MiLaboratory) was used to prepare UMI-labeled 5' RACE TRB cDNA libraries. The reads underwent TCRdb reprocessing, giving one record for each CDR3 protein sequence and no DNA. The data table for this sample lists just under 65,000 distinct CDR3 sequences. Around 5% of the sample rests with the top ten. Their antigens are not known. The specimen sequenced was naive CXCR3+ CD8+ T cells from blood. Read against the paper, the sample's cell subset or site label means: CD45RO-CCR7+CD27+CD95- naive CD8+ T cells expressing CXCR3 (TNR3+). All receptors come from a human donor in good health. Some clones in this sample may be carry-over from other donors' samples.

The rearrangement joins TRBV15 to TRBJ2-2; TCRdb outputs TRBD1, but without DNA this stays unchecked. CDR3 length: 14 residues. Germline CDR1 LNHNV, CDR2 YYDKDF (reference sequence). Here the CDR3 reads CATSVDRNTGELFF. The full variable domain, its missing parts supplied by reference TRBV15 and TRBJ2-2, is DAMVIQNPRYQVTQFGKPVTLSCSQTLNHNVMYWYQQKSSQAPKLLFHYYDKDFNNEADTPDNFQSRRPNTSFCFLDIRSPGLGDTAMYLCATSVDRNTGELFFGEGSRLTVL.

V gene TRBV14 combines with J gene TRBJ2-5; checking the TCRdb D call of TRBD2 is not possible without DNA. CDR3 length: 14 amino acids. Per the germline V gene, CDR1 is SGHDN and CDR2 is FVKESK. CDR3 sequence: CASSQSSGYWDQYF.

The chain joins TRBV5-4 to TRBJ2-7; without DNA, the TCRdb call of TRBD1 cannot be checked. The germline CDR1 and CDR2 sequences are SGHNT and YYREEE (reference sequence). CDR3 length: 14 residues. CDR3: CASSFSTGTYEQYF.

The gene calls are TRBV29-1 and TRBJ2-3; TCRdb's assignment of TRBD1 cannot be checked, as there is no DNA. CDR1 and CDR2 (germline): SQVTM, ANQGSEA. The CDR3 has 14 amino acids. The CDR3: CSVEGGGRGDTQYF.

This chain uses TRBV19 with TRBJ2-7; absent DNA, TCRdb's TRBD1 call cannot be checked. Germline loops: CDR1 LNHDA, CDR2 SQIVND (reference sequence). The CDR3 runs to 12 residues. The CDR3 protein is CATRDLSYEQYF.

The chain combines TRBV12-3 or TRBV12-4 with TRBJ2-7; without DNA, the TCRdb call of TRBD1 cannot be checked. The CDR3 is made up of 18 amino acids. The CDR3 reads CASSFPRSRTGAWSEQYF.

The chain recombines TRBV7-9 with TRBJ2-1; without DNA, the TCRdb call of TRBD1 cannot be checked. From germline, CDR1 is SEHNR and CDR2 FQNEAQ (reference sequence). The CDR3 length is 15 residues. CDR3: CASSPTSTDYNEQFF.

This chain links TRBV2 with TRBJ2-5; the TRBD1 assignment by TCRdb is unverifiable without DNA. The CDR3 has 13 amino acids. The germline gives CDR1 SNHLY, CDR2 FYNNEI. The CDR3 loop is CASSDWDTETQYF. Based on the CDR3 plus reference TRBV2 and TRBJ2-5, the full variable domain is EPEVTQTPSHQVTQMGQEVILRCVPISNHLYFYWYRQILGQKVEFLVSFYNNEISEKSEIFDDQFSVERPDGSNFTLKIRSTKLEDSAMYFCASSDWDTETQYFGPGTRLLVL.